This is a list of T cell receptor beta chains from one sample in a study of control samples from healthy donors and cancer patients. Libraries were prepared by immunoSEQ multiplex PCR; TCRdb keeps only in-frame clonotypes and omits some of them. This sample has some 130,000 clones, with over 85% found just once. Material: PBMCs. The source is a man aged 50-60 years with head and neck cancer. The CDR3 runs from the conserved cysteine through the conserved F or W. A D gene is named only where the DNA matches it firmly. Size is omitted from some rows. Given values are once, few, many or a class for expanded clones.

CDR3 DNA	CDR3 protein	clone size	J gene	V gene	D gene
TGTGCCAGTAGTCCGGACCGACTTAACTATGGCTACACCTTC	CASSPDRLNYGYTF	few	TRBJ1-2	TRBV19	NA
TGTGCCAGCAGCTTAATTGGGCACAGTAACACCGGGGAGCTGTTTTTT	CASSLIGHSNTGELFF	NA	TRBJ2-2	TRBV7-3	NA
TGTGCCATCAGAGGGACTAGCGGGGCCTACGAGCAGTACTTC	CAIRGTSGAYEQYF	NA	TRBJ2-7	TRBV10-3	TRBD2
TGCGCCAGCAGCAGGCAGGGGGCAGGGACTGAAGCTTTCTTT	CASSRQGAGTEAFF	once	TRBJ1-1	TRBV5-1	TRBD1
TGTGCCAGCAGCTCGCACCTAGCGGAACAGTACTTC	CASSSHLAEQYF	NA	TRBJ2-7	TRBV7-2	TRBD2
TGTGCCAGTAGTATAATGGACTCAGGGGTAACTGAAGCTTTCTTT	CASSIMDSGVTEAFF	NA	TRBJ1-1	TRBV19	NA
TGTGCCAGCAGTTCGACAGGCATCAGGGACACTGAAGCTTTCTTT	CASSSTGIRDTEAFF	NA	TRBJ1-1	TRBV28	NA
TGTGCCAGCAGTGAAAGGGGACTGACTGGTCAGCCCCAGCATTTT	CASSERGLTGQPQHF	many	TRBJ1-5	TRBV6-1	NA
TGTGCCAGCAGTGTAGAAGCCAAGTATCAGCGTGAAAAACTGTTTTTT	CASSVEAKYQREKLFF	NA	TRBJ1-4	TRBV6-1	NA
TGTGCCAGCAGCTTAGCCCCGCTAGGGTCCTACAATGAGCAGTTCTTC	CASSLAPLGSYNEQFF	NA	TRBJ2-1	TRBV7-2	NA
TGTGCCAGCAGCCAAGAAGAGGTTACGACACCCCTCCACTTT	CASSQEEVTTPLHF	NA	TRBJ1-6	TRBV4-2	NA
TGTGCCAGCAGCCTGGCGGGGGAAGCTTTCTTT	CASSLAGEAFF	NA	TRBJ1-1	TRBV3-1/TRBV3-2	NA
TGTGCCAGCAGTTGGACGGAGCGGGGCAATGAGCAGTTCTTC	CASSWTERGNEQFF	NA	TRBJ2-1	TRBV6-6	TRBD2
TGTGCCAGCAGTCGATGGGGGGCCGGCAATCAGCCCCAGCATTTT	CASSRWGAGNQPQHF	NA	TRBJ1-5	TRBV7-2	NA
TGTGCCAGTAGGGGAATCAACTATGGCTACACCTTC	CASRGINYGYTF	NA	TRBJ1-2	TRBV19	NA
TGCGCCAGCAGTTCTACAGCCTCTCCCCTCCACTTT	CASSSTASPLHF	NA	TRBJ1-6	TRBV10-1	NA
TGTGCCAGCACTCCCGCGCGGACAGGGGACCGAAAACTGTTTTTT	CASTPARTGDRKLFF	NA	TRBJ1-4	TRBV6-6	TRBD1
TGTGCCAGCAGCTTAAGGGACAGCTATGGCTACACCTTC	CASSLRDSYGYTF	NA	TRBJ1-2	TRBV7-9	TRBD1
TGCGCCAGCAGTGAGTCGACAGGGGCTCACACTGAAGCTTTCTTT	CASSESTGAHTEAFF	once	TRBJ1-1	TRBV10-1	TRBD1
TGCGCCAGCAGCTTGGGGCAGAATAATGAAAAACTGTTTTTT	CASSLGQNNEKLFF	NA	TRBJ1-4	TRBV5-1	NA
TGTGCCAGCACCCCTTCCCTTACCTACGAGCAGTACTTC	CASTPSLTYEQYF	NA	TRBJ2-7	TRBV28	NA
TGTGCCAGCAGCCCACAGGGTATCGACGAGCAGTACTTC	CASSPQGIDEQYF	NA	TRBJ2-7	TRBV2	NA
TGCGCCAGCAGCTTGGGGCATTTGAGCATGAACACTGAAGCTTTCTTT	CASSLGHLSMNTEAFF	NA	TRBJ1-1	TRBV5-1	NA
TGTGCCAGCAACCTCCCCCCTACCCAGCATTTT	CASNLPPTQHF	NA	TRBJ1-5	TRBV27	NA